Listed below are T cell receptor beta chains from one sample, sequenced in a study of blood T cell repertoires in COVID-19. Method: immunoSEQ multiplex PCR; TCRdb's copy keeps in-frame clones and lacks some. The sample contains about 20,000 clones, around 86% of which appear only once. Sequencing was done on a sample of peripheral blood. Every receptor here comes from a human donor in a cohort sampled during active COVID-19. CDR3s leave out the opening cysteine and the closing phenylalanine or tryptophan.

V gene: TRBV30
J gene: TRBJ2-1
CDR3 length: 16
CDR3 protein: AWSVPSSRRPYYNEQF

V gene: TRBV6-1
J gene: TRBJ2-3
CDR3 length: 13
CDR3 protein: ASSEVRGDSDTQY

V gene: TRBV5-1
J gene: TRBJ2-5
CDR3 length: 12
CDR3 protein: ASSLVYGGETQY

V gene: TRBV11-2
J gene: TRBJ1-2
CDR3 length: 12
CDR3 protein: ASSRDRVDYGYT

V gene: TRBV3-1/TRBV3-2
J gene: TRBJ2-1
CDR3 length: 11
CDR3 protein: ASSQAGDNEQF

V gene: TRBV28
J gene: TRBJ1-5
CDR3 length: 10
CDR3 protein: ASSQGLQPQH

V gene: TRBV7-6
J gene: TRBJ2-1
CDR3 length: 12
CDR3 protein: ASSLINGGNEQF

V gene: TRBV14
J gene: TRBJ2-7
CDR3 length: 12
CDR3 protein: ASSQDRQTYEQY

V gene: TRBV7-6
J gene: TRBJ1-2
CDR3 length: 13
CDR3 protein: ASSTGQGESYGYT

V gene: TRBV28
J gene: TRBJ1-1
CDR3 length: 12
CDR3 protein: ASSRAGDITEAF

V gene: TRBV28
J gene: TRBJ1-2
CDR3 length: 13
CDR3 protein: ASTFRTGTLYGYT

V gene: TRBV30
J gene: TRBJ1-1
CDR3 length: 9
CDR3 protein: AWSWNTEAF

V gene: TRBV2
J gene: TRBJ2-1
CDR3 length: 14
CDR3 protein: ASSRLAGASYNEQF

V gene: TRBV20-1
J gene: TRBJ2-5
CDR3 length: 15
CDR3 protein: SASEGLAGVGQETQY

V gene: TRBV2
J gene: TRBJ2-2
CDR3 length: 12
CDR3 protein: ASTLAGRGGELF

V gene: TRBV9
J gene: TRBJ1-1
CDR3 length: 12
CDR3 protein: ASSVTISGGEAF

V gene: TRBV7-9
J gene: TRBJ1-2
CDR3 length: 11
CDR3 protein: ASSSREYYGYT

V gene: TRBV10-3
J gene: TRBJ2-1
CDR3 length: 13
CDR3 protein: AISGGGSSYNEQF

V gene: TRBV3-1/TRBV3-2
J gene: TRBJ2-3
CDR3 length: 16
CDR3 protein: ASSRTGTSGTRVDTQY

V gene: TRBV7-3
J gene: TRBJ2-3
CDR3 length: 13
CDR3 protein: ASSLTGTSTDTQY

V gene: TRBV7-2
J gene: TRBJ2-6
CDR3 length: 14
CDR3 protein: ASSSTGYSGANVLT

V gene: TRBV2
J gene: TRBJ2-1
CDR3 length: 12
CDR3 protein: ASSEVPIVGEQF

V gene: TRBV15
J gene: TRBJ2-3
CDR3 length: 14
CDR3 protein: ATSRDRSGRTDTQY

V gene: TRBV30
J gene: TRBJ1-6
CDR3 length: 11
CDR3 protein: AWADRDNSPLH

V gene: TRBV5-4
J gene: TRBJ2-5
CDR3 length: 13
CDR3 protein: ASSLSSGAQETQY

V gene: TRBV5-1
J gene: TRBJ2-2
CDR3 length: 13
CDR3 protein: ASTSGNLDTGELF

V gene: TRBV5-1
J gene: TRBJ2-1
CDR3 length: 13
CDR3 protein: ASSPGTSGRNEQF

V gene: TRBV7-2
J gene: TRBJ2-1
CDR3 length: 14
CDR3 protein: ASSIVTSGTYNEQF

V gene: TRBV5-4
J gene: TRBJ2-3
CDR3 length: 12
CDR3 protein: ASSVSGRRDTQY